Listed below are T cell receptor beta chains from one sample, sequenced in a study of T cell responses to AZD1222 COVID-19 vaccine. The repertoire was sequenced with immunoSEQ multiplex PCR; TCRdb's copy has only in-frame clones and lacks some. The sample holds over 100,000 clones; roughly 93% are singletons and the top ten take approximately 5%. Sequencing used peripheral blood, obtained on day 0 of AZD1222 vaccination. The receptors were sampled from an adult in good health. The CDR3 runs from the conserved cysteine through the conserved F or W. A D gene is named only where the DNA matches it firmly. Only part of the rows carry a size: once, few, many, or a class if the clone is expanded.

J gene | clone size | V gene | D gene | CDR3 protein | CDR3 DNA
TRBJ1-1 | once | TRBV11-2 | TRBD1 | CASSSDRGTEAFF | TGTGCCAGCAGCTCGGACAGGGGGACTGAAGCTTTCTTT
TRBJ1-5 | NA | TRBV5-6 | NA | CASSLRGVNQPQHF | TGTGCCAGCAGCTTACGGGGCGTCAATCAGCCCCAGCATTTT
TRBJ2-7 | NA | TRBV11-2 | TRBD2 | CASSLKGGRNYEQYF | TGTGCCAGCAGCTTAAAGGGAGGGCGAAACTACGAGCAGTACTTC
TRBJ2-4 | NA | TRBV19 | NA | CASSIRPVSSGVLAKNIQYF | TGTGCCAGTAGTATAAGACCCGTTTCCAGCGGAGTTCTAGCCAAAAACATTCAGTACTTC
TRBJ2-1 | NA | TRBV2 | TRBD2 | CASTRGLAGNNEQFF | TGTGCCAGCACGCGGGGACTAGCGGGTAACAATGAGCAGTTCTTC
TRBJ1-2 | once | TRBV5-6 | NA | CASSFVAGANYGYTF | TGTGCCAGCAGCTTTGTGGCAGGGGCTAACTATGGCTACACCTTC
TRBJ1-5 | NA | TRBV6-2/TRBV6-3 | NA | CASSYSVNQPQHF | TGTGCCAGCAGTTACTCGGTCAATCAGCCCCAGCATTTT
TRBJ2-1 | NA | TRBV2 | NA | CASKPPNNEQFF | TGTGCCAGCAAACCGCCAAACAATGAGCAGTTCTTC
TRBJ1-2 | NA | TRBV7-2 | NA | CASSLGTDSLPNYGYTF | TGTGCCAGCAGCTTAGGGACAGATTCTCTCCCCAACTATGGCTACACCTTC
TRBJ2-2 | NA | TRBV5-4 | TRBD2 | CASSLARASGTGGELFF | TGTGCCAGCAGCTTGGCCAGGGCTAGCGGGACGGGCGGGGAGCTGTTTTTT
TRBJ2-1 | NA | TRBV3-1/TRBV3-2 | TRBD2 | CASSHLGLAGGRSNEQFF | TGTGCCAGCAGCCACCTAGGACTAGCGGGAGGGCGGAGCAATGAGCAGTTCTTC
TRBJ2-7 | NA | TRBV11-3 | NA | CASSLGREYEQYF | TGTGCCAGCAGCCTAGGACGGGAATACGAGCAGTACTTC
TRBJ2-1 | NA | TRBV5-1 | NA | CASSHGGVADYNEQFF | TGCGCCAGCAGCCACGGGGGAGTAGCGGACTACAATGAGCAGTTCTTC
TRBJ2-3 | NA | TRBV15 | TRBD2 | CATSRGGRGRTDTQYF | TGTGCCACCAGCAGAGGCGGGAGGGGACGCACAGATACGCAGTATTTT
TRBJ1-1 | NA | TRBV5-1 | NA | CASSLWWDGTEAFF | TGCGCCAGCAGCTTGTGGTGGGATGGCACTGAAGCTTTCTTT
TRBJ2-1 | NA | TRBV24-1 | NA | CATQGDNEQFF | TGTGCCACCCAGGGTGACAATGAGCAGTTCTTC
TRBJ2-2 | NA | TRBV5-1 | TRBD1 | CASSFGTGLNTGELFF | TGCGCCAGCAGCTTCGGGACAGGGCTTAACACCGGGGAGCTGTTTTTT
TRBJ2-1 | NA | TRBV27 | NA | CASSLEGTRGEQFF | TGTGCCAGCAGTTTAGAGGGTACCAGGGGTGAGCAGTTCTTC
TRBJ2-7 | NA | TRBV30 | NA | CAWRQGLYEQYF | TGTGCCTGGAGACAGGGTCTCTACGAGCAGTACTTC
TRBJ2-7 | NA | TRBV7-8 | TRBD2 | CASSSLAGDYEQYF | TGTGCCAGCAGCTCACTAGCGGGAGATTACGAGCAGTACTTC
TRBJ1-1 | NA | TRBV27 | TRBD1 | CASRDDRGDTEAFF | TGTGCCAGCAGAGATGACAGGGGGGACACTGAAGCTTTCTTT
TRBJ2-2 | NA | TRBV3-1/TRBV3-2 | NA | CASGTLGGELFF | TGTGCCAGCGGGACTTTAGGCGGGGAGCTGTTTTTT
TRBJ1-6 | NA | TRBV28 | NA | CASSLPTSQPLHF | TGTGCCAGCAGTTTGCCAACCAGTCAACCCCTCCACTTT
TRBJ1-4 | NA | TRBV19 | NA | CASSISGLDEKLFF | TGTGCCAGTAGTATTTCAGGGTTGGATGAAAAACTGTTTTTT
TRBJ1-5 | once | TRBV28 | NA | CASSLGRDQPQHF | TGTGCCAGCAGTTTAGGCAGGGACCAGCCCCAGCATTTT
TRBJ2-5 | NA | TRBV5-4 | TRBD2 | CASSPRIAGLQETQYF | TGTGCCAGCAGCCCAAGGATAGCGGGCCTCCAAGAGACCCAGTACTTC
TRBJ2-1 | NA | TRBV28 | TRBD2 | CASSSFPTSGMTSSYNEQFF | TGTGCCAGCAGTTCATTCCCTACTAGCGGGATGACGAGCTCCTACAATGAGCAGTTCTTC
TRBJ2-2 | NA | TRBV12-5 | TRBD2 | CASGLRLAGGPDGELFF | TGTGCTAGTGGTTTGCGGCTAGCGGGAGGGCCGGACGGGGAGCTGTTTTTT
TRBJ1-2 | NA | TRBV19 | NA | CASSLQGWGYTF | TGTGCCAGTAGTCTCCAGGGCTGGGGCTACACCTTC
TRBJ1-6 | NA | TRBV4-2 | TRBD1 | CASSQDGWQGVSPLHF | TGTGCCAGCAGCCAAGATGGATGGCAGGGGGTTTCACCCCTCCACTTT
TRBJ2-7 | NA | TRBV18 | NA | CASSPPVGSGEQYF | TGTGCCAGCTCACCACCGGTCGGCTCTGGCGAGCAGTACTTC
TRBJ2-3 | NA | TRBV7-2 | NA | CASSPRPRTTTHTQYF | TGTGCCAGCAGCCCAAGACCGAGGACTACCACTCATACGCAGTATTTT
TRBJ2-5 | NA | TRBV2 | TRBD2 | CASRSSGGETQYF | TGTGCCAGCAGATCTAGCGGGGGGGAGACCCAGTACTTC
TRBJ2-7 | NA | TRBV4-1 | TRBD1 | CASSLGQGLYEQYF | TGCGCCAGCAGCCTGGGACAGGGGTTATACGAGCAGTACTTC
TRBJ2-5 | NA | TRBV9 | NA | CASSSGLLTQETQYF | TGTGCCAGCAGCTCTGGGTTATTAACGCAAGAGACCCAGTACTTC
TRBJ2-7 | NA | TRBV7-2 | NA | CASSLAREYYEQYF | TGTGCCAGCAGCTTAGCCCGGGAGTACTACGAGCAGTACTTC
TRBJ1-6 | NA | TRBV27 | NA | CASSPGGRAYSPLHF | TGTGCCAGCAGTCCCGGGGGCAGGGCTTATTCACCCCTCCACTTT
TRBJ2-1 | once | TRBV3-1/TRBV3-2 | TRBD2 | CASSQEISGRGGEQFF | TGTGCCAGCAGCCAAGAGATAAGCGGGAGAGGGGGTGAGCAGTTCTTC